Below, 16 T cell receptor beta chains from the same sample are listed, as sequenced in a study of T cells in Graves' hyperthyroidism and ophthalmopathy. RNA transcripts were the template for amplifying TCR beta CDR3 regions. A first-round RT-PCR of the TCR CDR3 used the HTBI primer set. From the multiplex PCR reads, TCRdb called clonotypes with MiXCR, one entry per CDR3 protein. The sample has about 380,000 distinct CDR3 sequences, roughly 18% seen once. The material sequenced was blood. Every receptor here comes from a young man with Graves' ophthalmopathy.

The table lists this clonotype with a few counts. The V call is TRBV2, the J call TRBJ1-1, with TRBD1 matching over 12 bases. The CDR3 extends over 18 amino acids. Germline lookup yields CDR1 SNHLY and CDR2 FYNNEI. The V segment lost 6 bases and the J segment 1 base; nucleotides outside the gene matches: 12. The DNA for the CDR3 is TGTGCCAGCAGCGCCCACCGGGACAGGGGGCTGGGGAACACTGAAGCTTTCTTT. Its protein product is CASSAHRDRGLGNTEAFF. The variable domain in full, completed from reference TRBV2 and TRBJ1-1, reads EPEVTQTPSHQVTQMGQEVILRCVPISNHLYFYWYRQILGQKVEFLVSFYNNEISEKSEIFDDQFSVERPDGSNFTLKIRSTKLEDSAMYFCASSAHRDRGLGNTEAFFGQGTRLTVV.

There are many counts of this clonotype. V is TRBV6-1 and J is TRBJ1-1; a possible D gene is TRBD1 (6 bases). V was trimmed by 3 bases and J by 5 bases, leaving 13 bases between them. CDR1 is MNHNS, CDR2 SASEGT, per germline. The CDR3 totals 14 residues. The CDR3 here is CASSDLGGQTEAFF. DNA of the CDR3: TGTGCCAGCAGTGACTTAGGGGGGCAAACTGAAGCTTTCTTT.

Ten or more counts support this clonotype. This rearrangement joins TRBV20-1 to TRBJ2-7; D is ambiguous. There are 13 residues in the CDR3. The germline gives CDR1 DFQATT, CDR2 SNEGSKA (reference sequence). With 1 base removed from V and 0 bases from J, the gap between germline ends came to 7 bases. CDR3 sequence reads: CSARVNSSYEQYF. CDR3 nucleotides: TGCAGTGCTAGAGTGAACAGCTCCTACGAGCAGTACTTC.

DNA for the CDR3: TGCAGTGCTAGAGATAACGGGGGGCATACGCAGTATTTT. It codes for CSARDNGGHTQYF. This chain joins TRBV20-1 and TRBJ2-3, with a weak D call TRBD2 (7 bases). Germline V CDR1 and CDR2: DFQATT, SNEGSKA (reference sequence). CDR3 length: 13 residues. V lost 0 bases to trimming and J lost 7 bases, with 11 bases between them.

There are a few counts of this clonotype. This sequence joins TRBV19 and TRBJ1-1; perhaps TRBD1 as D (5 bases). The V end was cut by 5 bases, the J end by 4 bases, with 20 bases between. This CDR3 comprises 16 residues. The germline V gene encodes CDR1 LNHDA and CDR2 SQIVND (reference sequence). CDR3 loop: CASSVTPRARTTEAFF. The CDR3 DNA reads TGTGCCAGTAGTGTAACCCCCAGGGCACGGACCACTGAAGCTTTCTTT.

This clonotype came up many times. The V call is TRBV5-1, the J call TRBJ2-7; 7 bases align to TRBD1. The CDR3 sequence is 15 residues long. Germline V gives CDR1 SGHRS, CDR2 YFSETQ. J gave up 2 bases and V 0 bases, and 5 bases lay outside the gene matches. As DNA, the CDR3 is TGCGCCAGCAGCTTGGGGACAGGACCTGCCTACGAGCAGTACTTC. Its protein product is CASSLGTGPAYEQYF. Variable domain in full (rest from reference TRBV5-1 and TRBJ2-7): KAGVTQTPRYLIKTRGQQVTLSCSPISGHRSVSWYQQTPGQGLQFLFEYFSETQRNKGNFPGRFSGRQFSNSRSEMNVSTLELGDSALYLCASSLGTGPAYEQYFGPGTRLTVT.

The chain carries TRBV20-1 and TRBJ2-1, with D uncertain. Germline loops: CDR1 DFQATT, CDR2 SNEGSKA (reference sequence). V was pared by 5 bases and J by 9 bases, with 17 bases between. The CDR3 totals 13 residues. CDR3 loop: CSAPRSAPGEQFF. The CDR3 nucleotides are TGCAGTGCTCCCCGGTCGGCCCCGGGTGAGCAGTTCTTC.

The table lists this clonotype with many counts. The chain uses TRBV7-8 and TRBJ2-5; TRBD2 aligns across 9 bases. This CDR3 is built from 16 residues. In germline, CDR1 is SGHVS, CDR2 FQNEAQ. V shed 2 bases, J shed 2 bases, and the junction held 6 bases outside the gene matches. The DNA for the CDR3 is TGTGCCAGCAGCTTAAGGCTAGCGGGGTCACAAGAGACCCAGTACTTC. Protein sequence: CASSLRLAGSQETQYF.

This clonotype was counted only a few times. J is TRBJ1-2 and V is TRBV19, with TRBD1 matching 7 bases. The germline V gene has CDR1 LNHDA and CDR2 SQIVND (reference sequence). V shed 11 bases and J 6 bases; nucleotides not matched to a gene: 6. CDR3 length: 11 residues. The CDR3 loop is CAVRQGDGYTF. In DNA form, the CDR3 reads TGTGCCGTTCGGCAGGGGGATGGCTACACCTTC. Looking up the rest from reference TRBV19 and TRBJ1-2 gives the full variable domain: DGGITQSPKYLFRKEGQNVTLSCEQNLNHDAMYWYRQDPGQGLRLIYYSQIVNDFQKGDIAEGYSVSREKKESFPLTVTSAQKNPTAFYLCAVRQGDGYTFGSGTRLTVV.

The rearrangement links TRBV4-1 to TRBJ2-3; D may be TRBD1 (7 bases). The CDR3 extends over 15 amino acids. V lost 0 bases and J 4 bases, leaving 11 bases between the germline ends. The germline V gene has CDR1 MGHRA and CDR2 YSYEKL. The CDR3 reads CASSQDDREADTQYF. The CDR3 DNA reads TGCGCCAGCAGCCAAGATGACAGGGAGGCAGATACGCAGTATTTT.

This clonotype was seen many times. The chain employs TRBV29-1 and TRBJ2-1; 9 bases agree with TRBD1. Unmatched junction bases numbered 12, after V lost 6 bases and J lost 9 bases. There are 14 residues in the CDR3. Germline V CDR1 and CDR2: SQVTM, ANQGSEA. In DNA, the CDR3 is TGCAGCGTGGCCCCGGGACAGGGTCCCATTGAGCAGTTCTTC. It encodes CSVAPGQGPIEQFF.

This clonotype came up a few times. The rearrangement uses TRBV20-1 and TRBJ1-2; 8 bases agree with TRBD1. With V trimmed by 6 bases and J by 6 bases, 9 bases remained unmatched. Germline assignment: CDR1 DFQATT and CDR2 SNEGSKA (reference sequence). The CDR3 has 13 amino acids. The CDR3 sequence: CSAIRTGTDGYTF. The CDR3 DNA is TGCAGTGCCATCAGGACAGGGACAGATGGCTACACCTTC.

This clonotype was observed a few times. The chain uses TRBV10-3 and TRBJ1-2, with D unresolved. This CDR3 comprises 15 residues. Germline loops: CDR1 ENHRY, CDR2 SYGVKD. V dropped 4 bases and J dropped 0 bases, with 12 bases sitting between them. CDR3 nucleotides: TGTGCCATCAGTGGGAAGGACCGTTCTAACTATGGCTACACCTTC. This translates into CAISGKDRSNYGYTF.

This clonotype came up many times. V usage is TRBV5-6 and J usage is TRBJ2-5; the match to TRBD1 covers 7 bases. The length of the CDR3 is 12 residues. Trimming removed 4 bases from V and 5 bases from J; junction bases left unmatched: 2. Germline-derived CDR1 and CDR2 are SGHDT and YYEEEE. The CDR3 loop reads CASSTGDETQYF. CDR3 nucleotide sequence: TGTGCCAGCAGCACAGGGGACGAGACCCAGTACTTC.

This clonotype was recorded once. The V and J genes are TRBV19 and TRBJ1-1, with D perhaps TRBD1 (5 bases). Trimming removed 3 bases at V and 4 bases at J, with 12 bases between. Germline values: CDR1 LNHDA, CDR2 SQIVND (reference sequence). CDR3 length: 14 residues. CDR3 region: CASSMGSGTTEAFF. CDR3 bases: TGTGCCAGTAGTATGGGGTCCGGGACCACTGAAGCTTTCTTT. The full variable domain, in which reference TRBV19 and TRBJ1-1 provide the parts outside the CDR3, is DGGITQSPKYLFRKEGQNVTLSCEQNLNHDAMYWYRQDPGQGLRLIYYSQIVNDFQKGDIAEGYSVSREKKESFPLTVTSAQKNPTAFYLCASSMGSGTTEAFFGQGTRLTVV.

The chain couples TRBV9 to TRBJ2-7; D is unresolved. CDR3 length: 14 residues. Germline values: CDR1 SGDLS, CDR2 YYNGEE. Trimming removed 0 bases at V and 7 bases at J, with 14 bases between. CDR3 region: CASSVAHTTREQYF. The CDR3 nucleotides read TGTGCCAGCAGCGTAGCACATACTACGAGAGAGCAGTACTTC.